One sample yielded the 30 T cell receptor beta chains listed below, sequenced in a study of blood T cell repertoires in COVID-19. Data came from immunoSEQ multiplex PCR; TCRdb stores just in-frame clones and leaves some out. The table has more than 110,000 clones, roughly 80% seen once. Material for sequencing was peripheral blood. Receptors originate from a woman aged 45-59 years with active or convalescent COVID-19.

DNA for the CDR3: TGTGCCAGCAGCCAAACGGACATTTATCAGCCCCAGCATTTT. Translation: CASSQTDIYQPQHF. The chain carries TRBV3-1 (or the pseudogene TRBV3-2) and TRBJ1-5; D may be TRBD1 (5 bases). V was clipped by 2 bases and J by 5 bases, with 10 bases between them. Germline CDR1 LGHDT, CDR2 YNNKEL (reference sequence). The CDR3 has 14 amino acids.

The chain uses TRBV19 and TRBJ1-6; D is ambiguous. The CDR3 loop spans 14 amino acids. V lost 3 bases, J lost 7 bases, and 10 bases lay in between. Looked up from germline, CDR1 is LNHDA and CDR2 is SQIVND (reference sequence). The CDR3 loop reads CASSIRGGNSPLHF. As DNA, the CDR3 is TGTGCCAGTAGTATCCGGGGAGGCAATTCACCCCTCCACTTT.

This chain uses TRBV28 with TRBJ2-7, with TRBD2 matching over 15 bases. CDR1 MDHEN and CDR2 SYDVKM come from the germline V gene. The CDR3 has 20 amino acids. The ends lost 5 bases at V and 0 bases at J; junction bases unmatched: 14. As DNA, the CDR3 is TGTGCCAGCAGTCCCACCAGGACTAGCGGGAGGGCCCAGAGCTCCTACGAGCAGTACTTC. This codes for CASSPTRTSGRAQSSYEQYF.

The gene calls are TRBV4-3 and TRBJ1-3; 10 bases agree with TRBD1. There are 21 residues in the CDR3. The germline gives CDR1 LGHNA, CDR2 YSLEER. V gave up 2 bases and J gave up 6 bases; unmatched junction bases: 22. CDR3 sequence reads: CASSQNLGQGEYGTEVNTIYF. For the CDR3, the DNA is TGCGCCAGCAGCCAAAATCTTGGACAGGGGGAATACGGAACCGAGGTAAACACCATATATTTT.

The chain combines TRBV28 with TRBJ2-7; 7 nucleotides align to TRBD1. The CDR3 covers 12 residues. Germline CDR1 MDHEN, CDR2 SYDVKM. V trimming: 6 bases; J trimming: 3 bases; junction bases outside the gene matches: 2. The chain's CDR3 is CASRGQNYEQYF. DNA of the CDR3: TGTGCCAGCAGGGGACAGAACTACGAGCAGTACTTC.

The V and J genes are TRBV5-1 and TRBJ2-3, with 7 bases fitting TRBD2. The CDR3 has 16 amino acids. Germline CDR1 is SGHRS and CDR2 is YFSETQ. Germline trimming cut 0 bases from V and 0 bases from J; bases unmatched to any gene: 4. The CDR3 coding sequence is TGCGCCAGCAGCTTGGATGGCGGGGGTAGCACAGATACGCAGTATTTT. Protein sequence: CASSLDGGGSTDTQYF.

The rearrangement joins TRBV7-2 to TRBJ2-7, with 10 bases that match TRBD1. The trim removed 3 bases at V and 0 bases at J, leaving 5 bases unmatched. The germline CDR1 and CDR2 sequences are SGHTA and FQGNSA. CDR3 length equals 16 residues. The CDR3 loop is CASSLGDRGYSYEQYF. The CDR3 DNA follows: TGTGCCAGCAGCTTGGGGGACAGGGGCTACTCCTACGAGCAGTACTTC.

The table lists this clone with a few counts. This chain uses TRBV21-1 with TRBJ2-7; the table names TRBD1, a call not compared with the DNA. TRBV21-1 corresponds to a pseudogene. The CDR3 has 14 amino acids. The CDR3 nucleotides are TGTGCCAGCAGCCCACCAGGACAGGGGGACGAGCAGTACTTC. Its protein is CASSPPGQGDEQYF.

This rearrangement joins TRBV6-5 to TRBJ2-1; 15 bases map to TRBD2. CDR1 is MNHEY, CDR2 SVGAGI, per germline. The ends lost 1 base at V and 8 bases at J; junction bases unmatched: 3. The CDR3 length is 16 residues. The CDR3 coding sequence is TGTGCCAGCAGTTACTGGACTAGCGGGGGGGCATATGAGCAGTTCTTC. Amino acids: CASSYWTSGGAYEQFF.

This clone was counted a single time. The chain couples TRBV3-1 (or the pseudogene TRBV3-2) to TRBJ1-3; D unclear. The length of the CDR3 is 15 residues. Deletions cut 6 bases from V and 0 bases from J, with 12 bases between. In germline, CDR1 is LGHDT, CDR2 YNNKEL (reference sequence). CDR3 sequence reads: CASSLGGSSGNTIYF. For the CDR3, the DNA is TGTGCCAGCAGTCTGGGAGGGAGCTCTGGAAACACCATATATTTT.

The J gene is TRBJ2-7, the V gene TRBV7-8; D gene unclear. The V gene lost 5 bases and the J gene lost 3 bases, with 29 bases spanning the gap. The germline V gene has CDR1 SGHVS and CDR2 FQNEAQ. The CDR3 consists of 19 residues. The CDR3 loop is CASSPQKIQPHKILYEQYF. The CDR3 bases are TGTGCCAGCAGCCCCCAGAAGATCCAACCACATAAAATCCTCTACGAGCAGTACTTC.

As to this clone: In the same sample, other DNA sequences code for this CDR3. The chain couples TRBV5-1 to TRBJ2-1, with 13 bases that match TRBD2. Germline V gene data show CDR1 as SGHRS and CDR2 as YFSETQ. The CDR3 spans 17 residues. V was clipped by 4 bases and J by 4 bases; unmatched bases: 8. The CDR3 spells CASSPRLAGGSYNEQFF. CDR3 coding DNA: TGCGCCAGCAGCCCACGACTAGCGGGGGGCTCTTACAATGAGCAGTTCTTC.

CDR3 bases: TGTGCCAGCAGTCGGGGGAGAGGTAATTCACCCCTCCACTTT. Amino acids: CASSRGRGNSPLHF. This chain connects TRBV27 to TRBJ1-6; D possibly corresponds to TRBD1 (5 bases). V was shortened by 5 bases and J by 6 bases, with 11 bases between the two germline ends. CDR1 MNHEY and CDR2 SMNVEV come from the germline V gene (reference sequence). There are 14 residues in the CDR3.

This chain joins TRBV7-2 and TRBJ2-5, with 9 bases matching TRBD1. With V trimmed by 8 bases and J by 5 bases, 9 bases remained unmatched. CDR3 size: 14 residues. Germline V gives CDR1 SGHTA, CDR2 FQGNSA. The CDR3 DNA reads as TGTGCCAGCGGGTGGCGGACAGGGGAGGAGACCCAGTACTTC. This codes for CASGWRTGEETQYF. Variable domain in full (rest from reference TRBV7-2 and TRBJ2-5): GAGVSQSPSNKVTEKGKDVELRCDPISGHTALYWYRQSLGQGLEFLIYFQGNSAPDKSGLPSDRFSAERTGGSVSTLTIQRTQQEDSAVYLCASGWRTGEETQYFGPGTRLLVL.

CDR3 DNA: TGTGCCAGCAGCCCCGGACAGGAATATGGCTACACCTTC. It translates to CASSPGQEYGYTF. The rearrangement links TRBV6-5 to TRBJ1-2, with 7 positions matching TRBD1. In germline, CDR1 is MNHEY, CDR2 SVGAGI. This CDR3 contains 13 residues. The V and J ends lost 6 bases and 5 bases, in that order; junction bases with no gene match: 6.

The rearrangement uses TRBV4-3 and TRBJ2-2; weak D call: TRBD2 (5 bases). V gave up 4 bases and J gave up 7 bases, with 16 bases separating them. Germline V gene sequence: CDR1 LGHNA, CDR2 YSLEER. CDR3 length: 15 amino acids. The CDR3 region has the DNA TGCGCCAGCAGCCCCGACACCCTAGCATTCGGGGAGCTGTTTTTT. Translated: CASSPDTLAFGELFF.

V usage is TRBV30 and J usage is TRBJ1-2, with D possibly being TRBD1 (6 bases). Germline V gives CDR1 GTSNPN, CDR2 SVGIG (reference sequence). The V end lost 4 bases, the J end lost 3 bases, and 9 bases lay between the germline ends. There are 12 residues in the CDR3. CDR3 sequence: CAWTGDDYGYTF. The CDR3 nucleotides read TGTGCCTGGACAGGGGATGACTATGGCTACACCTTC.

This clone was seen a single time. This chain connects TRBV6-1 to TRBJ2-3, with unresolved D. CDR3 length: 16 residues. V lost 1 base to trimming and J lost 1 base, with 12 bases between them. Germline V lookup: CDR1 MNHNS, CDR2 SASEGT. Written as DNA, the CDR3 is TGTGCCAGCAGTGAAGAGAATAGCCTGGGCACAGATACGCAGTATTTT. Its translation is CASSEENSLGTDTQYF.

In DNA form, the CDR3 reads TGTGCCAGCAGGAGGGGGGGGACTAGCGGCGATGAGCAGTTCTTC. It yields the protein CASRRGGTSGDEQFF. This chain connects TRBV6-5 to TRBJ2-1, with TRBD2 matching over 11 bases. This CDR3 contains 15 residues. V trimming: 6 bases; J trimming: 8 bases; junction bases outside the gene matches: 9. Germline assignment: CDR1 MNHEY and CDR2 SVGAGI.

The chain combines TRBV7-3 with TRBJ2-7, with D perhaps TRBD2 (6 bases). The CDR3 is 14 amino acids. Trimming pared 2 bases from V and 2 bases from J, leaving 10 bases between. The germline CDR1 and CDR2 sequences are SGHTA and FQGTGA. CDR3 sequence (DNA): TGTGCCAGCAGCTTAGTGGCGGGACCCTACGAGCAGTACTTC. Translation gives CASSLVAGPYEQYF. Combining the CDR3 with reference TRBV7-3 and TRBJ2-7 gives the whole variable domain GAGVSQTPSNKVTEKGKYVELRCDPISGHTALYWYRQSLGQGPEFLIYFQGTGAADDSGLPNDRFFAVRPEGSVSTLKIQRTERGDSAVYLCASSLVAGPYEQYFGPGTRLTVT.

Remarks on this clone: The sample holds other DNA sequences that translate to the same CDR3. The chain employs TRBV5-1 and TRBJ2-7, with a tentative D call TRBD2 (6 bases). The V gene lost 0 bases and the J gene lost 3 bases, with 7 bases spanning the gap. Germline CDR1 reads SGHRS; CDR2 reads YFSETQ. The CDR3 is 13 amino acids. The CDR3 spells CASSLGLGYEQYF. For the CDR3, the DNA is TGCGCCAGCAGCTTGGGACTAGGCTACGAGCAGTACTTC.

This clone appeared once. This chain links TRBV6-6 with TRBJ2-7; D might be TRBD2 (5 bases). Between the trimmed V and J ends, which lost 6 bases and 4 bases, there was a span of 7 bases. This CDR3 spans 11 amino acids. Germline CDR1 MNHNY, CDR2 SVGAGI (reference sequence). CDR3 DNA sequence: TGTGCCAGCAGCGGACTTTACGAGCAGTACTTC. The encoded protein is CASSGLYEQYF.

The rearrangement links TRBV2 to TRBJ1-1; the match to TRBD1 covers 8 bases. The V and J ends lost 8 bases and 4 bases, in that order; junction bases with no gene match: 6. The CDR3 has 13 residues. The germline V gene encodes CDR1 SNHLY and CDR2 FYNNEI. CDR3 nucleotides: TGTGCCAGCCTGACAGGGGTGGCCACTGAAGCTTTCTTT. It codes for CASLTGVATEAFF. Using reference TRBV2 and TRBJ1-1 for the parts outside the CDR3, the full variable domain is EPEVTQTPSHQVTQMGQEVILRCVPISNHLYFYWYRQILGQKVEFLVSFYNNEISEKSEIFDDQFSVERPDGSNFTLKIRSTKLEDSAMYFCASLTGVATEAFFGQGTRLTVV.

As DNA, the CDR3 is TGTGCCAGCAGTGAAGCGCGGGCAGGGAGGACTGAAGCTTTCTTT. The encoded protein is CASSEARAGRTEAFF. The chain has TRBV2 and TRBJ1-1, with a tentative D call TRBD1 (5 bases). From germline, CDR1 is SNHLY and CDR2 FYNNEI. Trimming left V 0 bases short and J 5 bases short, with 13 bases between. The CDR3 loop spans 15 amino acids.

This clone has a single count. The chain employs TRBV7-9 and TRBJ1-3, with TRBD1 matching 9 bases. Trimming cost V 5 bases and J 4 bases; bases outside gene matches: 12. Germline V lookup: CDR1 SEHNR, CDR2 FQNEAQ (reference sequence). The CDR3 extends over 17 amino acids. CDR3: CASSPSGTGLSGNTIYF. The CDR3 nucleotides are TGTGCCAGCAGCCCCTCCGGGACAGGGTTATCCGGAAACACCATATATTTT.

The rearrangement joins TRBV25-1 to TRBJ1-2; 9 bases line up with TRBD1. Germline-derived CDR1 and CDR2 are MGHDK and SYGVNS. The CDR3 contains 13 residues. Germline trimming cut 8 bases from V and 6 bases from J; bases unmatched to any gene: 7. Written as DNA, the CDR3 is TGTGCCAGCCTTGGGACAGGGTTCGATGGCTACACCTTC. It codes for CASLGTGFDGYTF.

The CDR3 DNA follows: TGCGCCAGCAGCCCCTCCTCCCGGGATGAGCAGTTCTTC. Protein: CASSPSSRDEQFF. The V gene is TRBV4-3, the J gene TRBJ2-1, with D unresolved. The germline V and J ends were trimmed by 4 bases and 8 bases, with 12 bases remaining between them. Germline V gene data show CDR1 as LGHNA and CDR2 as YSLEER. This CDR3 has 13 amino acids.

The CDR3 region has the DNA TGTGCCAGCACCACAGGGAACCCCTATGTTGGCTACACCTTC. This encodes CASTTGNPYVGYTF. V and J are TRBV2 and TRBJ1-2, with a possible D match to TRBD1 (6 bases). The CDR3 covers 14 residues. V was pared by 7 bases and J by 7 bases, with 19 bases between. CDR1 SNHLY and CDR2 FYNNEI come from the germline V gene.

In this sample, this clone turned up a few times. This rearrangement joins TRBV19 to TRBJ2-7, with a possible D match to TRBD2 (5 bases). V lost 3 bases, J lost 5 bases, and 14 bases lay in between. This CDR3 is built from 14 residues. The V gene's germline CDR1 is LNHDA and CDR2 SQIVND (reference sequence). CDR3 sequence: CASSISREKHEQYF. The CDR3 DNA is TGTGCCAGTAGTATTTCACGGGAAAAACACGAGCAGTACTTC.

The chain's CDR3 is CASRYPGTATDTQYF. CDR3 coding DNA: TGTGCCAGCAGATACCCCGGGACAGCCACAGATACGCAGTATTTT. The rearrangement links TRBV6-6 to TRBJ2-3; 7 bases align to TRBD1. The germline gives CDR1 MNHNY, CDR2 SVGAGI (reference sequence). This CDR3 is 15 amino acids long. The trim removed 6 bases at V and 2 bases at J, leaving 8 bases unmatched.